The T cell receptor beta chain under discussion was sequenced for a study of T cells in Graves' hyperthyroidism and ophthalmopathy. Exclusions: uncontrolled infection, other autoimmune disease, pregnancy, lactation. Diagnosing involved the use of clinical symptoms, serum thyroxine and TRAb, thyroid ultrasound and orbital computed tomography. Amplification of TCR beta CDR3 regions was performed using RNA transcripts as template. First-round RT-PCR targeting the TCR CDR3 was performed with the HTBI primer set. Using its own MiXCR run on the multiplex PCR reads, TCRdb lists one record per CDR3 protein. The sample lists a few hundred thousand distinct CDR3 sequences, over 45% seen once, with about two fifths in the top ten. Study conclusions and caveats: In the blood, most expanded thyroid clonotypes above 0.001 appeared as well.

This clonotype was counted ten times or more. What it recognizes is unknown. The sequencing sample was made of peripheral blood or thyroid tissue (not recorded which). This TCR was sampled from an adult woman with Graves' disease, either hyperthyroidism or ophthalmopathy (not recorded which).

The CDR3 here is CASSLSFRTTRNSGANVLTF. The CDR3 bases are TGTGCCAGCAGCTTATCCTTCCGAACTACGCGGAATTCTGGGGCCAACGTCCTGACTTTC. The V call is TRBV7-6, the J call TRBJ2-6; D remains unclear. The CDR3 is 20 residues long. Germline lookup yields CDR1 SGHVS and CDR2 FNYEAQ. V was pared by 2 bases and J by 1 base, with 21 bases between.